This T cell receptor (beta chain) is from a study of CD8+ T cells in alopecia areata. The study's findings and limits: Patients showed less clear TCR sequence sharing than mice, possibly partly because of HLA diversity.

Sequencing templates came from extracted RNA that was reverse transcribed into cDNA. TCRdb's table, derived via immunoSEQ multiplex PCR, lists solely in-frame clones and lacks some. The profile shows around 250,000 clones, 65% to 70% of them singletons. This CDR3 spans 16 amino acids. V lost 2 bases and J 0 bases, leaving 11 bases between the germline ends. The V gene's germline CDR1 is MNHNY and CDR2 SVGAGI (reference sequence). Points on this clone: Its specificity is not known.

Those with alopecia areata gave lesional scalp punch biopsies and peripheral blood. This chain links TRBV6-6 with TRBJ2-1, with D perhaps matching TRBD2 (6 bases). The material sequenced was CD4+ T cells sorted from blood, taken at week 0. The sequence was collected from a human donor with alopecia areata. CDR3 coding DNA: TGTGCCAGCAGTTACACGAGGGGAGGCTCCTACAATGAGCAGTTCTTC. It encodes CASSYTRGGSYNEQFF.